The sequence of this TCR beta chain was determined in a study of radiation and T cells in renal cell carcinoma. Overall study results and limits: In blood, top tumor clones expanded by 2 weeks, shrinking by 4.

The time point: blood 2 weeks post-SBRT. Regarding treatment: 15 Gy SBRT to primary tumor, nephrectomy 4 weeks later. The tumor was a clear cell renal cell carcinoma. Profiling relied on immunoSEQ multiplex PCR, and the TCRdb table lists in-frame clones only, not all of them. This sample has about 150,000 clones, with about 91% found just once. With respect to this clone: Its antigen is undetermined.

The TCR sequence derives from a woman between 45 and 60 years old with renal cell carcinoma. The material sequenced was blood, taken from a patient whose treatment included radiotherapy and nephrectomy.

CDR3 protein: CASSLASRGRSEKLFF. The DNA of the CDR3 is TGTGCCAGCAGCTTAGCTAGTAGGGGGCGCAGTGAAAAACTGTTTTTT. The chain has TRBV7-2 and TRBJ1-4, with TRBD1 identical over 7 bases. The CDR3 has 16 residues. Trimming took 0 bases from V and 7 from J; bases not matched to a gene: 8. Germline CDR1 is SGHTA and CDR2 is FQGNSA.